This T cell receptor (beta chain) was found in a study of CD8+ T cells in alopecia areata. Notes on the study in general: Greater clonality was observed in lesional scalp samples, especially alopecia totalis/universalis, versus normal scalp. Besides other cells, scalp samples also yield sequences of resident alphabeta T cells from normal skin.

In each case, RNA was isolated and then reverse transcribed into cDNA as the sequencing template. Clones were sequenced by immunoSEQ multiplex PCR, and TCRdb holds only the in-frame ones, with some missing. The sample contains around 300,000 clones, none of them singletons. V lost 0 bases, J lost 1 base, and 7 bases lay in between. This CDR3 is 15 amino acids long. Germline-derived CDR1 and CDR2 are LGHNA and YNLKQL (reference sequence). Sorting relied on CD4, CD8alpha, NKG2D, NKG2ACE and other markers applied to pooled cutaneous lymph node cells. This clone was counted a few times. Its antigen is not known. Mouse gene names and germline throughout. With the read ending 4 residues before the CDR3 end, the germline J gene is used to fill in that end.

Source material: CD4+ T cells sorted from a lymph node. The sequence came from a C3H/HeJ mouse with alopecia areata. Strain MHC haplotype: H2-k. The rearrangement links TRBV5 to TRBJ2-1; D is unclear. The part of the CDR3 DNA that was read is TGTGCCAGCAGCCAAGATGCAGCCAACTATGCT. Translating it yields CASSQDAANYA. From start to end, the CDR3 is CASSQDAANYAEQFF.